This TCR beta chain was observed in a study of blood T cell repertoires in COVID-19. Study overall: The samples span acute and convalescent COVID-19 from the United States, Italy and Spain. In each case, the material was cDNA or gDNA derived from T cells, B-cell-depleted T cells, or PBMCs.

Trimming shortened V by 4 bases and J by 4 bases, and 6 bases separated the two germline ends. The CDR3 has 12 residues. Germline-derived CDR1 and CDR2 are SGHTS and YDEGEE. Original handling: Reference gene primer amplification in the assay estimated nucleated cell counts. Libraries were prepared by immunoSEQ multiplex PCR; TCRdb keeps only in-frame clonotypes and omits some of them. V and J calls and clone size are those listed in that table; D and trimming were worked out from the DNA. This sample yields a few hundred thousand clones, of which 89% are seen a single time; around 12% belongs to the top ten.

The clonotype was recovered from a woman aged 55 to 70 with acute or convalescent COVID-19. The chain joins TRBV5-8 to TRBJ1-5, with unresolved D. Sequenced: peripheral blood. CDR3 protein: CASSRGNQPQHF. The DNA of the CDR3 is TGTGCCAGCAGCCGAGGTAATCAGCCCCAGCATTTT.